The T cell receptor (beta chain) under discussion was sequenced for a study of technical replicates of blood from a few donors. Clones were sequenced by immunoSEQ multiplex PCR, and TCRdb holds only the in-frame ones, with some missing. Of about 82,000 clones in the sample, around 94% were seen once. With 2 bases removed from V and 1 base from J, the gap between germline ends came to 9 bases. CDR1 SGDLS and CDR2 YYNGEE come from the germline V gene. This CDR3 is built from 14 residues. This chain joins TRBV9 and TRBJ1-1, with TRBD1 as a possible D gene (5 bases). Sequencing was done on a sample of T cells isolated from PBMCs. The TCR was taken from a human donor in good health. The CDR3 coding sequence is TGTGCCAGCAGCGTTTCTGGGGCGAACACTGAAGCTTTCTTT. This gives the protein CASSVSGANTEAFF.